This record concerns one TCR beta chain sequence. Its specificity is not known. Data came from immunoSEQ multiplex PCR; TCRdb stores just in-frame clones and leaves some out. Of more than 55,000 clones listed, 85% to 90% are singletons. The study sampled blood at baseline, cycle 4 day 1, and cycle 7 day 1. This sample stems from a study of OX40 agonist ivuxolimab in advanced cancers. For the study at large: Of the participants, under 50% had some prior anti-PD-1, anti-PD-L1 or anti-CTLA-4 therapy, which was allowed.

Germline loops: CDR1 SGHDN, CDR2 FVKESK. The V and J ends lost 1 base and 2 bases respectively, with 15 bases between them. The CDR3 is 16 residues long. Findings and limits, study-wide: Average numbers of expanded clones were greater in CD8+ T cells than in CD4+.

The starting material was CD4+ or CD8+ T cells sorted from blood, obtained in a trial of the OX40 agonist ivuxolimab. This sequence was found in an adult with an advanced solid tumor such as melanoma, head and neck, liver or kidney cancer. The chain links TRBV14 to TRBJ2-7, with D maybe TRBD1 (5 bases). As DNA, the CDR3 is TGTGCCAGCAGCCAAGGCCGACGTAGGGGCCCCTACGAGCAGTACTTC. Protein sequence: CASSQGRRRGPYEQYF. The whole variable domain, remainder taken from reference TRBV14 and TRBJ2-7, is EAGVTQFPSHSVIEKGQTVTLRCDPISGHDNLYWYRRVMGKEIKFLLHFVKESKQDESGMPNNRFLAERTGGTYSTLKVQPAELEDSGVYFCASSQGRRRGPYEQYFGPGTRLTVT.